This is a list of T cell receptor beta chains from one sample in a study of blood T cell repertoires in COVID-19. Profiling relied on immunoSEQ multiplex PCR, and the TCRdb table lists in-frame clones only, not all of them. The repertoire holds approximately 220,000 clones, about four fifths seen once, with approximately 3% in the top ten. Sequencing used peripheral blood. These receptors originate from a woman aged 25 to 39 who had recovered from COVID-19. CDR3s include the opening cysteine and the closing phenylalanine or tryptophan.

J gene	V gene	CDR3 protein
TRBJ2-3	TRBV5-5	CASSLGGALTDTQYF
TRBJ2-1	TRBV3-1/TRBV3-2	CASSQGRGDSNEQFF
TRBJ2-2	TRBV6-6	CASSATGGLNTGELFF
TRBJ2-7	TRBV10-2	CASSDGGRSYEQYF
TRBJ2-2	TRBV3-1/TRBV3-2	CASSHGQGRGTGELFF
TRBJ2-1	TRBV3-1/TRBV3-2	CASSQALLQADEQFF
TRBJ2-1	TRBV5-6	CASSLGGSGRDNEQFF
TRBJ1-1	TRBV10-3	CAISESGQGAKTEAFF
TRBJ2-7	TRBV25-1	CASSESGTGPYEQYF
TRBJ1-1	TRBV7-9	CASSEPGQGPYGTEAFF
TRBJ1-5	TRBV2	CASSMDRGNQPQHF
TRBJ2-2	TRBV24-1	CATGQGVTGELFF
TRBJ2-2	TRBV24-1	CATSGRTGNTGELFF
TRBJ1-1	TRBV12-3/TRBV12-4	CASDPGGGTEAFF
TRBJ2-7	TRBV10-1	CASGPRVGHEQYF
TRBJ1-2	TRBV18	CASSPRQGDGYTF
TRBJ1-5	TRBV7-2	CASSATGGSYQPQHF
TRBJ2-3	TRBV28	CASGGAGPTDTQYF